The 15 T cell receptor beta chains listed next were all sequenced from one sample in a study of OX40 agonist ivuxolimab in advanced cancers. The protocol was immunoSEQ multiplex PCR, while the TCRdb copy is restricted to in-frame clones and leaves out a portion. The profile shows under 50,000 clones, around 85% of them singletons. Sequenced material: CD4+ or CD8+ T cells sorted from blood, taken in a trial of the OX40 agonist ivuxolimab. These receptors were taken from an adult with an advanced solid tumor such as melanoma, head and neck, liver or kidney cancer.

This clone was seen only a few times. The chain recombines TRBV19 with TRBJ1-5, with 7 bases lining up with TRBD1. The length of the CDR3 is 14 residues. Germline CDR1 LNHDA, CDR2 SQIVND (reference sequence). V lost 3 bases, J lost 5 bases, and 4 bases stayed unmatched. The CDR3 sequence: CASSIDRDYQPQHF. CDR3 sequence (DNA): TGTGCCAGTAGTATCGACAGGGACTATCAGCCCCAGCATTTT. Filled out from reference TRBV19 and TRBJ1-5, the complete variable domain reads DGGITQSPKYLFRKEGQNVTLSCEQNLNHDAMYWYRQDPGQGLRLIYYSQIVNDFQKGDIAEGYSVSREKKESFPLTVTSAQKNPTAFYLCASSIDRDYQPQHFGDGTRLSIL.

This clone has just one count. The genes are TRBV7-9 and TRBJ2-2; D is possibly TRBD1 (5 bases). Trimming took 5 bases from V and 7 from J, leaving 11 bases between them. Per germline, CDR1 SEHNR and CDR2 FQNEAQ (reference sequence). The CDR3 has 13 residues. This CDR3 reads CASSRAGNGELFF. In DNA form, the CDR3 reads TGTGCCAGCAGCCGGGCAGGGAACGGGGAGCTGTTTTTT.

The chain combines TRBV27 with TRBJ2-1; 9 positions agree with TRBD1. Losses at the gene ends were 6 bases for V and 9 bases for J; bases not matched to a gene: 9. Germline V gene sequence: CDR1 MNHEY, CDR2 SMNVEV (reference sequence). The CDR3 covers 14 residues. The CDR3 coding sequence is TGTGCCAGCAGGCCCGGCACAGGGGGCACTGAGCAGTTCTTC. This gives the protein CASRPGTGGTEQFF.

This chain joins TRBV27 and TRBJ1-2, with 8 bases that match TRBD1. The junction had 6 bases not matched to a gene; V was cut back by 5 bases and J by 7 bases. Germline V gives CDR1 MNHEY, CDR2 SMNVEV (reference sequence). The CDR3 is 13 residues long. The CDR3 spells CASSIGQGGGYTF. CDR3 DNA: TGTGCCAGCAGTATAGGACAGGGAGGTGGCTACACCTTC.

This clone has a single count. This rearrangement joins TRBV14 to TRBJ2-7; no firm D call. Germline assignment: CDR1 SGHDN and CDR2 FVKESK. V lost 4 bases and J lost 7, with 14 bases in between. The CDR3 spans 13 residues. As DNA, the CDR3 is TGTGCCAGCAGCCCTATTCCCCTGGGTGAGCAGTACTTC. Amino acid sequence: CASSPIPLGEQYF.

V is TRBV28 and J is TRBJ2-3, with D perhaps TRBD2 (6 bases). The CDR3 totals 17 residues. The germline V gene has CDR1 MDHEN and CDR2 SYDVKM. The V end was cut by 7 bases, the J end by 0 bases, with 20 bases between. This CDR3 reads CASTVGPLALSTDTQYF. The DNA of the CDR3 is TGTGCCAGCACCGTCGGCCCACTAGCCCTTAGCACAGATACGCAGTATTTT. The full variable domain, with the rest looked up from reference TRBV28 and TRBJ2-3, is DVKVTQSSRYLVKRTGEKVFLECVQDMDHENMFWYRQDPGLGLRLIYFSYDVKMKEKGDIPEGYSVSREKKERFSLILESASTNQTSMYLCASTVGPLALSTDTQYFGPGTRLTVL.

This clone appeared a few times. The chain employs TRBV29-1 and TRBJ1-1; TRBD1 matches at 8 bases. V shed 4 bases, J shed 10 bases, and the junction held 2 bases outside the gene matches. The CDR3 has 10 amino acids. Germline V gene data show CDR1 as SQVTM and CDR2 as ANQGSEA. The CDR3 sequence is CSVGTGRAFF. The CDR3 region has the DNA TGCAGCGTTGGGACAGGGCGAGCTTTCTTT.

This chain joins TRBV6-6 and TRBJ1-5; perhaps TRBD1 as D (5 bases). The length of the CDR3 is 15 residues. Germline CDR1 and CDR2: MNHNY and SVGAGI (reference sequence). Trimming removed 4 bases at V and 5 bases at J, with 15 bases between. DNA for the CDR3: TGTGCCAGCAGTTTCGGGACTCCGGGGGATCAGCCCCAGCATTTT. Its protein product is CASSFGTPGDQPQHF.

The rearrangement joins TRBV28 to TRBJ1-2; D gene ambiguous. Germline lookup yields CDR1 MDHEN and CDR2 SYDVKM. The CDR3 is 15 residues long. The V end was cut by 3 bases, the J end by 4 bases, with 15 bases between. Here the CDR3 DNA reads TGTGCCAGCAGTTTCCCCCTCGGGGTGAGCTATGGCTACACCTTC. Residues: CASSFPLGVSYGYTF.

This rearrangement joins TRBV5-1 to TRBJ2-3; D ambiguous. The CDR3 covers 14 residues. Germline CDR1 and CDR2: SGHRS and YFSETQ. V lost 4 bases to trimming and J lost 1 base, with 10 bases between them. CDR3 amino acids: CASSQHFGTDTQYF. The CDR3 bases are TGCGCCAGCAGCCAGCACTTCGGCACAGATACGCAGTATTTT.

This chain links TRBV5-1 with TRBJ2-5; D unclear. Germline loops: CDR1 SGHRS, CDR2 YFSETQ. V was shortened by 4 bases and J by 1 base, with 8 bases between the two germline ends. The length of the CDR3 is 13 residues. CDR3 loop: CASSPNAQETQYF. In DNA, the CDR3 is TGCGCCAGCAGCCCAAATGCCCAAGAGACCCAGTACTTC.

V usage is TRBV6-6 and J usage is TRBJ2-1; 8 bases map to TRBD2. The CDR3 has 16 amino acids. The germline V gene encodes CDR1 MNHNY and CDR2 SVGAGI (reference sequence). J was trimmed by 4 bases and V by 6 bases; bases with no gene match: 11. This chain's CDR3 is CASSEPGLGNYNEQFF. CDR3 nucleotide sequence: TGTGCCAGCAGCGAACCGGGACTAGGAAATTACAATGAGCAGTTCTTC.

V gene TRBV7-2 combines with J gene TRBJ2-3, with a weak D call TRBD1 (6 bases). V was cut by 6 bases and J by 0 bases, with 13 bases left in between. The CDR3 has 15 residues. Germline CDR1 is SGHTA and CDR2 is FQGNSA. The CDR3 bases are TGTGCCAGCAGTACCGGGACAACTAGCACAGATACGCAGTATTTT. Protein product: CASSTGTTSTDTQYF.

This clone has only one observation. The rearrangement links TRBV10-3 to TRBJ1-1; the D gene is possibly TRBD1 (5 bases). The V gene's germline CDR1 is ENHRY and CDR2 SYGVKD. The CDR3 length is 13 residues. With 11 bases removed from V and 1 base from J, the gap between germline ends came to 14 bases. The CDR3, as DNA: TGTGCCGTCCTACAGGAAACGAACACTGAAGCTTTCTTT. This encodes CAVLQETNTEAFF.

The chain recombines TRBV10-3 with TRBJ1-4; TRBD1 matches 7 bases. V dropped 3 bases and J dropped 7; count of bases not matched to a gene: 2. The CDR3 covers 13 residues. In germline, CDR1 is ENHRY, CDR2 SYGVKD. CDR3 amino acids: CAISEGGGEKLFF. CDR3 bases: TGTGCCATCAGTGAAGGGGGCGGTGAAAAACTGTTTTTT.